The next 32 T cell receptor beta chains were all read from a single sample in a study of shared clonotypes between healthy human individuals. Measured with immunoSEQ multiplex PCR; TCRdb has only the in-frame clones, and not every one. This sample yields approximately 2.4 million clones, of which 95% are seen a single time; approximately 0.13% belongs to the top ten. Sequenced sample: naive CD4+ T cells sorted from blood. The subset here: CD45RA+ positively selected. Receptors were obtained from a man between 18 and 29 years old in good health.

This rearrangement joins TRBV28 to TRBJ2-5; D is undetermined. CDR1 MDHEN and CDR2 SYDVKM come from the germline V gene. V dropped 5 bases and J dropped 10 bases, with 14 bases sitting between them. The CDR3 is 12 amino acids. The CDR3 reads CASSAFSLGQYF. CDR3 nucleotide sequence: TGTGCCAGCAGTGCATTCTCCCTAGGCCAGTACTTC.

The rearrangement uses TRBV9 and TRBJ2-3; D may match TRBD1 or TRBD2 (5 bases each). This CDR3 has 15 amino acids. V gave up 4 bases and J gave up 0 bases, with 12 bases separating them. The germline CDR1 and CDR2 sequences are SGDLS and YYNGEE. The CDR3: CASSPRGGSTDTQYF. CDR3 nucleotide sequence: TGTGCCAGCAGCCCACGGGGCGGTAGCACAGATACGCAGTATTTT.

The chain combines TRBV11-2 with TRBJ2-7; 8 bases align to TRBD2. The CDR3 has 15 residues. CDR1 is SGHAT and CDR2 is FQNNGV in the germline V gene. With V trimmed by 5 bases and J by 6 bases, 12 bases remained unmatched. The CDR3, as DNA: TGTGCCAGCAGCCACCCGGGACTAGTAATCTCCGAGCAGTACTTC. The encoded protein is CASSHPGLVISEQYF.

The chain has TRBV6-1 and TRBJ1-3, with TRBD1 as a possible D gene (6 bases). Trimming took 7 bases from V and 2 from J, leaving 12 bases between them. Germline V gene lookup returns CDR1 MNHNS and CDR2 SASEGT. The CDR3 has 14 amino acids. The CDR3 nucleotides are TGTGCCAGCACAGGGGCAAGTACTGGAAACACCATATATTTT. As protein: CASTGASTGNTIYF.

J is TRBJ2-1 and V is TRBV14; 14 bases line up with TRBD2. The CDR3 contains 17 residues. Germline assignment: CDR1 SGHDN and CDR2 FVKESK. The J segment lost 0 bases and the V segment lost 4 bases, leaving 2 bases of the junction unmatched. CDR3 in DNA: TGTGCCAGCAGCCCGACTAGCGGGAGGGTCTCCTACAATGAGCAGTTCTTC. Translated: CASSPTSGRVSYNEQFF.

This clone was seen once. V and J are TRBV29-1 and TRBJ2-7; TRBD1 matches 11 bases. Per germline, CDR1 SQVTM and CDR2 ANQGSEA. The CDR3 is 13 amino acids. Trimming took 6 bases from V and 4 from J; bases not matched to a gene: 5. CDR3 region: CSVGDRGNYEQYF. The CDR3 DNA reads TGCAGCGTGGGGGACAGGGGGAATTACGAGCAGTACTTC.

This clone was counted a single time. This rearrangement joins TRBV6-5 to TRBJ2-1; D perhaps matches TRBD1 (6 bases). CDR1 is MNHEY and CDR2 is SVGAGI in the germline V gene. Trimming removed 4 bases at V and 5 bases at J, with 15 bases between. CDR3 length: 15 residues. CDR3 coding DNA: TGTGCCAGCAGTTCGGACAGCCTCGGGAACAATGAGCAGTTCTTC. Translation: CASSSDSLGNNEQFF.

The chain uses TRBV7-9 and TRBJ2-3; TRBD2 is a possible D gene (6 bases). CDR1 is SEHNR and CDR2 is FQNEAQ in the germline V gene (reference sequence). The CDR3 sequence is 14 residues long. Trimming took 4 bases from V and 4 from J, leaving 12 bases between them. The CDR3: CASSSGLHADTQYF. The CDR3 DNA is TGTGCCAGCAGCTCCGGACTACATGCAGATACGCAGTATTTT.

This clone was counted once. The CDR3 region has the DNA TGTGCCAGCAGCTTAAGTACCTTCTATGGCTACACCTTC. Translated, it gives CASSLSTFYGYTF. This sequence joins TRBV7-8 and TRBJ1-2; D is unclear. Per the germline V gene, CDR1 is SGHVS and CDR2 is FQNEAQ. Trimming removed 2 bases from V and 4 bases from J, with 8 bases in between. This CDR3 contains 13 residues.

A single count supports this clone. The V and J genes are TRBV30 and TRBJ2-1; 8 bases are a match to TRBD2. The CDR3 loop spans 16 amino acids. Germline-derived CDR1 and CDR2 are GTSNPN and SVGIG (reference sequence). The V segment lost 0 bases and the J segment 9 bases; nucleotides outside the gene matches: 13. The CDR3 spells CAWSVKSTSGGGEQFF. The CDR3 DNA sequence: TGTGCCTGGAGTGTCAAAAGTACTAGCGGTGGGGGTGAGCAGTTCTTC.

V and J are TRBV13 and TRBJ2-3, with TRBD1 identical over 9 bases. V dropped 5 bases and J dropped 2; count of bases not matched to a gene: 8. This CDR3 region has 16 residues. The germline gives CDR1 PRHDT, CDR2 FYEKMQ (reference sequence). The CDR3 protein is CASSPGTGLVTDTQYF. DNA for the CDR3: TGTGCCAGCAGCCCCGGGACAGGGCTTGTCACAGATACGCAGTATTTT.

The CDR3 nucleotides are TGTGCCAGCAGCTCCCCCGGGCGGGGGACTGGGGCCAACGTCCTGACTTTC. Translation: CASSSPGRGTGANVLTF. This sequence joins TRBV27 and TRBJ2-6; 7 bases match TRBD2. V was pared by 6 bases and J by 2 bases, with 10 bases of the junction left unmatched. The CDR3 runs 17 residues. In germline, CDR1 is MNHEY, CDR2 SMNVEV (reference sequence).

The J gene is TRBJ1-6, the V gene TRBV10-3, with a possible D match to TRBD1 (5 bases). Per germline, CDR1 ENHRY and CDR2 SYGVKD. V was pared by 10 bases and J by 4 bases, with 14 bases between. The CDR3 has 14 amino acids. CDR3 DNA: TGTGCCACCTCGGGGACGGATTATAATTCACCCCTCCACTTT. Translating gives CATSGTDYNSPLHF.

V gene TRBV7-8 combines with J gene TRBJ2-1; D is unresolved. V was pared by 1 base and J by 6 bases, with 10 bases between. The CDR3 has 14 amino acids. Per germline, CDR1 SGHVS and CDR2 FQNEAQ. CDR3 nucleotides: TGTGCCAGCAGCTTAGGCTCTATAGGCAATGAGCAGTTCTTC. This encodes CASSLGSIGNEQFF.

The rearrangement uses TRBV10-3 and TRBJ1-1; D gene unclear. This CDR3 comprises 13 residues. The germline V and J ends were trimmed by 7 bases and 1 base, with 10 bases remaining between them. Per germline, CDR1 ENHRY and CDR2 SYGVKD. The CDR3, as DNA: TGTGCCATCACGCTGGGCGGGAACACTGAAGCTTTCTTT. Translated: CAITLGGNTEAFF.

The chain recombines TRBV28 with TRBJ2-3; 13 bases line up with TRBD2. Germline V gene sequence: CDR1 MDHEN, CDR2 SYDVKM. After removal of 4 bases from V and 4 bases from J, the junction contained 11 bases not matched to a gene. CDR3 length equals 18 residues. The CDR3 DNA reads TGTGCCAGCAGTTCGGGGGGGAGACTAGCGGGAGGTCCAGATACGCAGTATTTT. This translates into CASSSGGRLAGGPDTQYF.

The chain employs TRBV5-1 and TRBJ2-5, with 10 bases matching TRBD2. The V gene end was trimmed by 4 bases and the J gene end by 1 base; junction bases not matched to a gene: 4. Germline CDR1 and CDR2: SGHRS and YFSETQ. The CDR3 contains 15 residues. Here the CDR3 reads CASSPSGGVQETQYF. Here the CDR3 DNA reads TGCGCCAGCAGCCCGAGCGGGGGGGTCCAAGAGACCCAGTACTTC.

V gene TRBV30 combines with J gene TRBJ1-1, with no clear D. Germline V gene data show CDR1 as GTSNPN and CDR2 as SVGIG (reference sequence). The CDR3 loop spans 13 amino acids. The V end lost 1 base, the J end lost 4 bases, and 10 bases lay between the germline ends. The CDR3 is CAWSGKRVTEAFF. Written as DNA, the CDR3 is TGTGCCTGGAGTGGAAAACGGGTCACTGAAGCTTTCTTT.

The rearrangement joins TRBV27 to TRBJ2-4; no clear D. This CDR3 is built from 13 residues. Germline values: CDR1 MNHEY, CDR2 SMNVEV (reference sequence). Trimming stripped 4 bases from V and 5 bases from J, with 9 bases between. The CDR3 loop is CASSSGNQNIQYF. The CDR3 region has the DNA TGTGCCAGCAGTTCGGGTAACCAAAACATTCAGTACTTC.

This chain joins TRBV5-8 and TRBJ1-3; 7 bases agree with TRBD1. V lost 3 bases to trimming and J lost 2 bases; unmatched junction nucleotides: 5. Germline V gene lookup returns CDR1 SGHTS and CDR2 YDEGEE. The CDR3 loop spans 15 amino acids. The CDR3 nucleotides are TGTGCCAGCAGCTCACGAGACAGGGCTGGAAACACCATATATTTT. Protein sequence: CASSSRDRAGNTIYF.

The rearrangement links TRBV6-5 to TRBJ2-3, with 9 nucleotides matching TRBD1. Germline CDR1 MNHEY, CDR2 SVGAGI. V shed 6 bases, J shed 8 bases, and the junction held 3 bases outside the gene matches. The length of the CDR3 is 12 residues. The CDR3 coding sequence is TGTGCCAGCAGCCCGGGACAGGGTACGCAGTATTTT. Its translation: CASSPGQGTQYF.

The gene calls are TRBV5-4 and TRBJ2-3, with a possible D match to TRBD2 (7 bases). Per the germline V gene, CDR1 is SGHNT and CDR2 is YYREEE (reference sequence). V dropped 5 bases and J dropped 3 bases, with 19 bases sitting between them. The CDR3 spans 16 residues. CDR3 sequence (DNA): TGTGCCAGCAGTCCTAGGGGGGGAGGGAGAACAGATACGCAGTATTTT. It is translated as CASSPRGGGRTDTQYF.

The V gene is TRBV5-1, the J gene TRBJ2-7; D ambiguous. Per the germline V gene, CDR1 is SGHRS and CDR2 is YFSETQ. Trimming shortened V by 2 bases and J by 0 bases, and 6 bases separated the two germline ends. The CDR3 contains 13 residues. DNA for the CDR3: TGCGCCAGCAGCTTCGACATCTCCTACGAGCAGTACTTC. Protein product: CASSFDISYEQYF.

The count of this clone is one. J is TRBJ1-2 and V is TRBV4-2; 7 nucleotides line up with TRBD1. This CDR3 region has 14 residues. Germline CDR1 reads LGHNA; CDR2 reads YNFKEQ. The J segment lost 2 bases and the V segment lost 4 bases, leaving 4 bases of the junction unmatched. For the CDR3, the DNA is TGTGCCAGCAGCCCGCGGACAGGCAACTATGGCTACACCTTC. Encoded protein: CASSPRTGNYGYTF.

The chain has TRBV29-1 and TRBJ1-1; no reliable D call. CDR1 and CDR2 from the germline V gene are SQVTM and ANQGSEA. Trimming pared 4 bases from V and 0 bases from J, leaving 9 bases between. The CDR3 is made up of 13 amino acids. DNA for the CDR3: TGCAGCGTTGGGTCAGGCATGAACACTGAAGCTTTCTTT. It specifies CSVGSGMNTEAFF. Supplemented by reference TRBV29-1 and TRBJ1-1, the full variable domain reads SAVISQKPSRDICQRGTSLTIQCQVDSQVTMMFWYRQQPGQSLTLIATANQGSEATYESGFVIDKFPISRPNLTFSTLTVSNMSPEDSSIYLCSVGSGMNTEAFFGQGTRLTVV.

Notes on this clone: The identical CDR3 is also encoded by other nucleotide sequences in the sample. The chain is built from TRBV5-1 and TRBJ1-3; D remains unclear. The ends were cut back, 0 bases at V and 0 bases at J, with 7 bases in the middle. CDR1 is SGHRS and CDR2 is YFSETQ in the germline V gene. CDR3 length: 15 amino acids. The CDR3 DNA sequence: TGCGCCAGCAGCTTGGACCGCTTCTCTGGAAACACCATATATTTT. This codes for CASSLDRFSGNTIYF.

V gene TRBV6-1 combines with J gene TRBJ2-2, with D tentatively TRBD1 (7 bases). CDR1 MNHNS and CDR2 SASEGT come from the germline V gene. Trimming shortened V by 7 bases and J by 13 bases, and 19 bases separated the two germline ends. This CDR3 has 13 amino acids. This chain's CDR3 is CASKLTGLGGLFF. CDR3 nucleotide sequence: TGTGCCAGCAAACTGACAGGGTTGGGAGGGCTGTTTTTT.

V and J are TRBV10-3 and TRBJ2-5; 8 positions agree with TRBD1. V dropped 7 bases and J dropped 3; count of bases not matched to a gene: 4. This CDR3 comprises 13 residues. Per the germline V gene, CDR1 is ENHRY and CDR2 is SYGVKD. CDR3 region: CAINGQGEETQYF. Written as DNA, the CDR3 is TGTGCCATCAACGGACAGGGCGAAGAGACCCAGTACTTC.

The V and J genes are TRBV5-6 and TRBJ2-7; D might be TRBD2 (5 bases). Per germline, CDR1 SGHDT and CDR2 YYEEEE. The CDR3 has 13 amino acids. V dropped 2 bases and J dropped 0 bases, with 6 bases sitting between them. The CDR3 DNA reads TGTGCCAGCAGCTTTGCGGGCTCCTACGAGCAGTACTTC. Translating gives CASSFAGSYEQYF.

As concerns this clone: Other DNA variants within this sample encode the same CDR3. Here the CDR3 reads CASSLLTSGSTDTQYF. DNA for the CDR3: TGCGCCAGCAGCTTGCTGACTAGCGGGAGTACAGATACGCAGTATTTT. The V and J genes are TRBV5-1 and TRBJ2-3; 12 bases are a match to TRBD2. This CDR3 region has 16 residues. Germline CDR1 reads SGHRS; CDR2 reads YFSETQ. V lost 1 base, J lost 3 bases, and 3 bases stayed unmatched.

The genes are TRBV9 and TRBJ2-2; TRBD1 might be the D (6 bases). Looked up from germline, CDR1 is SGDLS and CDR2 is YYNGEE. The CDR3 sequence is 16 residues long. V dropped 3 bases and J dropped 6 bases, with 18 bases sitting between them. CDR3 region: CASSEAPRGIAGELFF. The CDR3 bases are TGTGCCAGCAGCGAGGCCCCCAGGGGAATTGCCGGGGAGCTGTTTTTT.

V and J are TRBV6-1 and TRBJ1-6, with D unresolved. Germline lookup yields CDR1 MNHNS and CDR2 SASEGT. The length of the CDR3 is 14 residues. V was pared by 3 bases and J by 9 bases, with 12 bases between. The CDR3 here is CASSDGRTSSPLHF. For the CDR3, the DNA is TGTGCCAGCAGTGATGGCCGGACCAGTTCACCCCTCCACTTT.